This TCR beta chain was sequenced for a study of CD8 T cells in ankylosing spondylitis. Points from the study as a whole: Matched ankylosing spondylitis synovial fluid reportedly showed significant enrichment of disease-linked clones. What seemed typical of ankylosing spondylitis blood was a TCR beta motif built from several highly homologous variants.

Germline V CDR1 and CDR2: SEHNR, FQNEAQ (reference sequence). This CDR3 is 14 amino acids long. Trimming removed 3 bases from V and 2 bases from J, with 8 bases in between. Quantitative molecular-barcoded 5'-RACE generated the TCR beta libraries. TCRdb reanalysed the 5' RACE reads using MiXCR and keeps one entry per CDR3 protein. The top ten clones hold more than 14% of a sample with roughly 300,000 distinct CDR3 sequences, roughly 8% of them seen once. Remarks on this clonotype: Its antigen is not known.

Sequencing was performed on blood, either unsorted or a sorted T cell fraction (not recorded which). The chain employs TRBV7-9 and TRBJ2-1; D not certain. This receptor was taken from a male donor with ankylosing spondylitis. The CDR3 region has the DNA TGTGCCAGCAGCTTTACAGCTACCTACAATGAGCAGTTCTTC. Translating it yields CASSFTATYNEQFF.